This TCR beta chain was sequenced for a study of blood T cell repertoires in COVID-19. Turning to the study itself: Material from acute and convalescent COVID-19 was sourced from the United States, Italy and Spain. The cDNA or gDNA used as material had been derived from T cells, B-cell-depleted T cells, or PBMCs.

Only one count was recorded for this clone. As processed by the authors: Nucleated cell counts were estimated from reference gene primer amplification. TCRdb keeps only in-frame clones here, not all; method: immunoSEQ multiplex PCR. That table supplies the V and J calls and clone size; D and trimming were determined from the DNA. The sample lists 160,000 or so clones, about 88% seen once, with 15% to 20% in the top ten. The V end was cut by 0 bases, the J end by 0 bases, with 9 bases between. The length of the CDR3 is 16 residues. Germline CDR1 and CDR2: SGHRS and YFSETQ. The V and J genes are TRBV5-1 and TRBJ1-4; TRBD1 is a possible D gene (5 bases). This TCR was recovered from a man aged 55 to 70 with active or convalescent COVID-19. Specimen: peripheral blood. The CDR3 protein is CASSLGSGTTNEKLFF. The CDR3 DNA follows: TGCGCCAGCAGCTTGGGCTCAGGGACAACTAATGAAAAACTGTTTTTT.